This record concerns one TCR beta chain sequence. Its antigen is unknown. The PCR employed 60 Vbeta primers together with 13 Jbeta primers. Profiled with immunoSEQ multiplex PCR; TCRdb holds only in-frame clones, not every one. In the table there are some 110,000 clones, around 83% of which are singletons. The data were obtained in a study of cytomegalovirus exposure and HLA in healthy donors. This CDR3 region has 15 residues. The V gene lost 2 bases and the J gene lost 1 base, with 11 bases spanning the gap. The germline V gene has CDR1 MNHEY and CDR2 SVGAGI. Study conclusions and caveats: Rarity marked most TCR sequences, yet some public TCRs occurred in many donors.

This sequence joins TRBV6-5 and TRBJ1-1; D remains unclear. This receptor was identified in a man aged 25 to 40 in good health and CMV-seropositive. Source material: PBMCs. CDR3 nucleotide sequence: TGTGCCAGCAGTTACCCCGAAGAGGGGAACACTGAAGCTTTCTTT. It yields the protein CASSYPEEGNTEAFF.